Sequencing of this TCR beta chain was carried out in a study of blood T cell repertoires in COVID-19. Overall study: The United States, Italy and Spain provided the acute and convalescent COVID-19 samples.

Cohort assignment relied on participant-reported clinical history. Cohort 3 recovery required two negative PCRs, clearance, or symptom resolution. This CDR3 is 15 amino acids long. V was shortened by 7 bases and J by 4 bases, with 17 bases between the two germline ends. Germline assignment: CDR1 LNHDA and CDR2 SQIVND (reference sequence). TCRdb's copy holds only in-frame clones and misses some; the assay was immunoSEQ multiplex PCR. The profile covers some 130,000 clones, with around 86% appearing a single time and over 15% taken by the ten largest. The chain joins TRBV19 to TRBJ1-5; D might be TRBD1 (6 bases). The TCR originated in a man younger than 45 who had recovered from COVID-19. Material: PBMCs or T cells enriched from blood (not recorded which). The CDR3 sequence is CASTWWFGTNQPQHF. For the CDR3, the DNA is TGTGCCAGTACGTGGTGGTTTGGGACAAATCAGCCCCAGCATTTT.